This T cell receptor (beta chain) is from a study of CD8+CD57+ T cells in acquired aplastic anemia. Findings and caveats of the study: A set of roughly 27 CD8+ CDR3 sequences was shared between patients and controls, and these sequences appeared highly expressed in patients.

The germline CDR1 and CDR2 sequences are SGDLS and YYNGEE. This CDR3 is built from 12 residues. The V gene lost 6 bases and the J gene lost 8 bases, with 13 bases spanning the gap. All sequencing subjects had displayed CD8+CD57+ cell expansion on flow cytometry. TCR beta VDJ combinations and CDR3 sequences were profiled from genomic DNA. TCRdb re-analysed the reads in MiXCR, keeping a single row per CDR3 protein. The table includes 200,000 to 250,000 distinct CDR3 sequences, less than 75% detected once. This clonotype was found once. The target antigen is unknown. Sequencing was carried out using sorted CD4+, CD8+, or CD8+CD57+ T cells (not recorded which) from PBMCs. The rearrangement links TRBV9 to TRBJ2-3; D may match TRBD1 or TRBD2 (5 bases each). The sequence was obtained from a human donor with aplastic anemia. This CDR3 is CASNNPGRTQYF. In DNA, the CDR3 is TGTGCCAGCAACAACCCGGGGCGTACGCAGTATTTT.